The clone carrying this T cell receptor (beta chain) occurred once. This sample was taken from a study of T cell responses to AZD1222 COVID-19 vaccine. Clones were sequenced by immunoSEQ multiplex PCR, and TCRdb holds only the in-frame ones, with some missing. In the table there are under 200,000 clones, 91% of which are singletons. Here the sequenced sample was peripheral blood, taken on day 0 of AZD1222 vaccination. This sequence was found in an adult in good health.

CDR3 residues: CASSPVPGSTDYEQYF. The CDR3, as DNA: TGTGCCAGCTCACCGGTCCCCGGCAGCACTGATTACGAGCAGTACTTC. The rearrangement uses TRBV18 and TRBJ2-7; D is unresolved. CDR3 length equals 16 residues. CDR1 KGHSH and CDR2 LQKENI come from the germline V gene. V shed 3 bases and J shed 4 bases, with 19 bases lying between them.